The present entry profiles one T cell receptor beta chain with its context. The CDR3 is made up of 15 amino acids. Germline CDR1 reads SGDLS; CDR2 reads YYNGEE. Trimming removed 0 bases from V and 8 bases from J, with 14 bases in between. The data derive from a study of patients and donors after allogeneic stem cell transplantation. TCRdb re-called the RT-PCR reads through MiXCR, storing one row per CDR3 protein. The table lists about 160,000 distinct CDR3 sequences, 30% to 45% of them singletons, with approximately 50% in the top ten. The chain couples TRBV9 to TRBJ1-4; D is undetermined. The sequence derives from a human donor who was either an allogeneic HSCT recipient or a stem cell or donor lymphocyte infusion donor (not recorded which). It is not recorded whose cells these are; they may come from a transplant donor. The source material was blood, either unsorted or a sorted T cell fraction (not recorded which). CDR3 protein: CASSVGREGEEKLFF. Here the CDR3 DNA reads TGTGCCAGCAGCGTAGGCCGGGAAGGAGAAGAAAAACTGTTTTTT. The whole variable domain, filled in from reference TRBV9 and TRBJ1-4, reads DSGVTQTPKHLITATGQRVTLRCSPRSGDLSVYWYQQSLDQGLQFLIQYYNGEERAKGNILERFSAQQFPDLHSELNLSSLELGDSALYFCASSVGREGEEKLFFGSGTQLSVL.